Each of the 11 T cell receptor beta chains below was sequenced from the same sample in a study of T cells after yellow fever vaccination (dated by TCRdb to 2018 to 2020). The library was obtained by 5' RACE. Sequencing relied on an Illumina HiSeq 2500. TCRdb's own reprocessing of the public reads used fastp at Q25 and MiXCR and kept productive beta chains. Records with the same CDR3 protein are collapsed into one entry carrying the most frequent genes and DNA. In all, the sample holds 30,000 or so distinct CDR3 sequences, and 6.6% of those were seen once. The top ten clones comprise roughly 23% of the sample. The treatment or condition label, as the study defines it: live attenuated yellow fever vaccine strain. Source: PBMCs, either bulk or a sorted T-cell subset (CD4+, CD8+, memory, or dextramer-sorted; not recorded which), taken on the day of the first yellow fever vaccination. Receptors were obtained from a man aged 18 to 30 who received the YFV17D yellow fever vaccine.

This clonotype appeared many times. DNA for the CDR3: TGTGCCAGCAGTGAAAGTGGCGGGGAGCTGTTTTTT. It specifies CASSESGGELFF. V gene TRBV2 combines with J gene TRBJ2-2; D uncertain. Germline lookup yields CDR1 SNHLY and CDR2 FYNNEI. CDR3 length: 12 residues. V gave up 2 bases and J gave up 7 bases, with 5 bases separating them.

With regard to this clonotype: A much larger clone differs by one base, so this may be a read error. The chain joins TRBV6-1 to TRBJ1-2; D gene ambiguous. Germline lookup yields CDR1 MNHNS and CDR2 SASEGT. V gave up 5 bases and J gave up 0 bases, with 7 bases separating them. The CDR3 has 13 residues. CDR3 bases: TGTGCCAGCAGTATAACAGCTAACTATGGCTACACCTTC. As protein: CASSITANYGYTF.

This clonotype has at least ten counts. The chain joins TRBV7-2 to TRBJ1-4, with no clear D. The CDR3 extends over 16 amino acids. Deletions cut 1 base from V and 5 bases from J, with 14 bases between. CDR1 is SGHTA, CDR2 FQGNSA, per germline. The CDR3 coding sequence is TGTGCCAGCAGCTTAGGGGGTGGACGGGCGAATGAAAAACTGTTTTTT. Protein product: CASSLGGGRANEKLFF.

This clonotype occurred many times. The genes are TRBV5-8 and TRBJ2-3; a possible D gene is TRBD2 (5 bases). CDR3 length equals 16 residues. The V gene lost 0 bases and the J gene lost 6 bases, with 17 bases spanning the gap. Looked up from germline, CDR1 is SGHTS and CDR2 is YDEGEE. The CDR3 loop is CASSLGYSGVADTQYF. In DNA form, the CDR3 reads TGTGCCAGCAGCTTGGGGTATTCCGGGGTGGCGGATACGCAGTATTTT.

This clonotype was seen many times. The CDR3 DNA sequence: TGTGCCAGCAGTTTTAAAGGGGCGAGCTCCTACGAGCAGTACGTC. This gives the protein CASSFKGASSYEQYV. V usage is TRBV28 and J usage is TRBJ2-7; D possibly corresponds to TRBD1 (5 bases). CDR3 length equals 15 residues. Trimming removed 3 bases at V and 0 bases at J, with 12 bases between. Per germline, CDR1 MDHEN and CDR2 SYDVKM.

There are many counts of this clonotype. The V call is TRBV7-2, the J call TRBJ2-2; D might be TRBD2 (5 bases). Per the germline V gene, CDR1 is SGHTA and CDR2 is FQGNSA. CDR3 length: 15 amino acids. Trimming stripped 5 bases from V and 7 bases from J, with 17 bases between. The chain's CDR3 is CASSLQERAGGELFF. The CDR3 DNA is TGTGCCAGCAGCCTCCAGGAGAGGGCCGGCGGGGAGCTGTTTTTT.

This clonotype has only a few counts. The chain recombines TRBV5-4 with TRBJ2-5; 11 nucleotides line up with TRBD2. V trimming: 4 bases; J trimming: 2 bases; junction bases outside the gene matches: 10. The germline V gene has CDR1 SGHNT and CDR2 YYREEE (reference sequence). The CDR3 loop spans 17 amino acids. The CDR3 protein is CASSAGTSGARQETQYF. The CDR3 DNA sequence: TGTGCCAGCAGCGCCGGGACTAGCGGCGCCCGTCAAGAGACCCAGTACTTC.

At least ten counts were recorded for this clonotype. The chain is built from TRBV6-1 and TRBJ2-2, with 11 bases matching TRBD2. J gave up 6 bases and V 3 bases, and 3 bases lay outside the gene matches. The germline V gene has CDR1 MNHNS and CDR2 SASEGT. The CDR3 extends over 15 amino acids. The CDR3 coding sequence is TGTGCCAGCAGTGACATAGCGGGGGGGCCCGGGGAGCTGTTTTTT. This codes for CASSDIAGGPGELFF.

In its sample, this clonotype was seen many times. This chain's CDR3 is CASSYRPSGGSPDTQYF. The DNA for the CDR3 is TGTGCCAGCAGTTACCGCCCTAGCGGGGGTTCACCAGATACGCAGTATTTT. This chain uses TRBV6-5 with TRBJ2-3, with 10 bases aligning to TRBD2. The germline CDR1 and CDR2 sequences are MNHEY and SVGAGI. V was clipped by 2 bases and J by 4 bases; unmatched bases: 9. The CDR3 has 17 residues.

This clonotype occurred many times. The rearrangement uses TRBV18 and TRBJ2-4; D remains ambiguous. CDR3 length: 13 residues. The V end lost 3 bases, the J end lost 13 bases, and 16 bases lay between the germline ends. Per germline, CDR1 KGHSH and CDR2 LQKENI. CDR3 bases: TGTGCCAGCTCACCTAGTCGCAGAGACTTCCAGTACTTC. Translated, it gives CASSPSRRDFQYF.

This clonotype was counted ten times or more. V usage is TRBV9 and J usage is TRBJ1-1; D gene unclear. Trimming removed 0 bases from V and 0 bases from J, with 6 bases in between. The CDR3 consists of 14 residues. Germline CDR1 reads SGDLS; CDR2 reads YYNGEE. The CDR3 sequence is CASSVDPMNTEAFF. The DNA for the CDR3 is TGTGCCAGCAGCGTAGATCCGATGAACACTGAAGCTTTCTTT.